This T cell receptor beta chain was captured in a study of blood T cells in healthy people across ages. Study-wide points: The fall in TCR beta diversity per million T cells was roughly linear with age.

This CDR3 region has 21 residues. After removal of 0 bases from V and 0 bases from J, the junction contained 17 bases not matched to a gene. Germline lookup yields CDR1 DFQATT and CDR2 SNEGSKA (reference sequence). The second PCR ran roughly 6 to 11 cycles with a sample-barcoded 5' primer and J-beta primers. Per-sample output comprised a minimum of 2.5 million paired-end reads containing CDR3. MiXCR, applied by TCRdb to the 5' RACE reads, yields one record per CDR3 protein. The sample shows hundreds of thousands of distinct CDR3 sequences, about 45% of them seen only once. As concerns this clonotype: The antigen remains undetermined.

The TCR comes from a man at least 80 years old in good health. The genes are TRBV20-1 and TRBJ2-4, with 10 nucleotides matching TRBD1. Sequencing was carried out using blood. CDR3 protein: CSARDVKGQGPSDLAKNIQYF. In DNA, the CDR3 is TGCAGTGCTAGAGATGTGAAGGGACAGGGGCCATCAGACCTAGCCAAAAACATTCAGTACTTC.